A single TCR beta chain is shown here with its context. TCRdb fed the RT-PCR reads into MiXCR, producing one record per CDR3 protein. The repertoire holds 650,000 to 800,000 distinct CDR3 sequences, with 14% as singletons. This CDR3 has 14 residues. V shed 3 bases and J shed 6 bases, with 12 bases lying between them. Specimen: memory CD4+ T cells from blood. The source is a female donor in good health, serving as a healthy control. This chain joins TRBV12-3 or TRBV12-4 and TRBJ2-1; no clear D gene. As DNA, the CDR3 is TGTGCCAGCAGTTTTTCCGCCGGGTTCAATGAGCAGTTCTTC. Translated, it gives CASSFSAGFNEQFF.